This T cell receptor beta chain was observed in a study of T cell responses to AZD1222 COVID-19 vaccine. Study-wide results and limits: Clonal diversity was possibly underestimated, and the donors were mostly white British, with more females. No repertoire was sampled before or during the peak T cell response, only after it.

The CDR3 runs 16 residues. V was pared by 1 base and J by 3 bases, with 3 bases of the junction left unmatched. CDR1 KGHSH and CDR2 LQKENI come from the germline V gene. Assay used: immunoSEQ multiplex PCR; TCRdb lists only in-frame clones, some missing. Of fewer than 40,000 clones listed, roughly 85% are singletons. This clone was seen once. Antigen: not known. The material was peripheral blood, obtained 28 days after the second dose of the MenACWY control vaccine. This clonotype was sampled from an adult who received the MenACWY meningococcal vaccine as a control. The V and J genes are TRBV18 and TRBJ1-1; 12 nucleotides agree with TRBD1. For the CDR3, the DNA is TGTGCCAGCTCACCACTCGGGACAGGGGGCTACACTGAAGCTTTCTTT. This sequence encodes CASSPLGTGGYTEAFF.